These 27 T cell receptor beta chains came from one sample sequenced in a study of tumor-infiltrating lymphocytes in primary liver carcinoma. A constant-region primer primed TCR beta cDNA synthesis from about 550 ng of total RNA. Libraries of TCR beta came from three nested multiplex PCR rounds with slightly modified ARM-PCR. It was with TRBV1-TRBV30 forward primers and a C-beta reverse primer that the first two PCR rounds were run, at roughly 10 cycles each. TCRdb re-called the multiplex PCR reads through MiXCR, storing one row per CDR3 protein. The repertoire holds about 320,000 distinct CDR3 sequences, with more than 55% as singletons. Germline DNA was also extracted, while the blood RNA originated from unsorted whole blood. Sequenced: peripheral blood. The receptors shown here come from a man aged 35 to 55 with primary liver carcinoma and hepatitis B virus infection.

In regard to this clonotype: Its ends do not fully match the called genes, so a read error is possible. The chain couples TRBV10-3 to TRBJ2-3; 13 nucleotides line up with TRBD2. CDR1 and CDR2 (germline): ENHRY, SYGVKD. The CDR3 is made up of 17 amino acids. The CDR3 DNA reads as TGTGCCACCGGCGGGACCGGGACTAGCGGGGCCACAGATGCGCAGTATTTT. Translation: CATGGTGTSGATDAQYF.

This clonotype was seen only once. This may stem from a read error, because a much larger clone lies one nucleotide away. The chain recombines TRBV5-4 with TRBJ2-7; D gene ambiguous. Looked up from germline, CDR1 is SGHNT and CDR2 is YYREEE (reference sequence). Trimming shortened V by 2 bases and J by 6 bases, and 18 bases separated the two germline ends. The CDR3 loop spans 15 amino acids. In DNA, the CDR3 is TGTGCCAGCAGCTTCGACCCTAGAACATTAAGCGAGCAGTACTTC. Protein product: CASSFDPRTLSEQYF.

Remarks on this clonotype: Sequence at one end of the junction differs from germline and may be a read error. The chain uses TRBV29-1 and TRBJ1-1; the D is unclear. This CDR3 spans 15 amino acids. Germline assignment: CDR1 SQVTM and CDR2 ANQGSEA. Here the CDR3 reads CSVRHQRAMNTEAFF. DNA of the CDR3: TGTAGCGTTCGACACCAAAGGGCGATGAACACTGAAGCTTTCTTT. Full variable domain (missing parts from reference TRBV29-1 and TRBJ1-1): SAVISQKPSRDICQRGTSLTIQCQVDSQVTMMFWYRQQPGQSLTLIATANQGSEATYESGFVIDKFPISRPNLTFSTLTVSNMSPEDSSIYLCSVRHQRAMNTEAFFGQGTRLTVV.

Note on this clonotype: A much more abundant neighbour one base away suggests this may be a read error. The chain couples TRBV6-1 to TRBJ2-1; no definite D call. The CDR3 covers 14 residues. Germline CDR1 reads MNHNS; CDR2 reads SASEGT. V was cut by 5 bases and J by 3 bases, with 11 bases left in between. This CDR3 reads CASSSVTHYNEQFF. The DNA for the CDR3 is TGTGCCAGCAGTTCCGTGACTCACTACAATGAGCAGTTCTTC.

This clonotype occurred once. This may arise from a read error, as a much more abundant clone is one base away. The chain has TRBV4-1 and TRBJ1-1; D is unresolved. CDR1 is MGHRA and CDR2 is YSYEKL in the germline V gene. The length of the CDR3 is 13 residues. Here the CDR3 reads CASNQVEADRAFF. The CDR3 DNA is TGCGCCAGCAACCAAGTCGAAGCCGATCGGGCTTTCTTT.

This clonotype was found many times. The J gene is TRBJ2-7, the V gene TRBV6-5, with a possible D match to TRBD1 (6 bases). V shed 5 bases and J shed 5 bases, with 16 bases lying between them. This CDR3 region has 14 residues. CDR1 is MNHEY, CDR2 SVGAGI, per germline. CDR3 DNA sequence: TGTGCCAGCAGTCCGGGACATCCCCTGGACGAGCAGTACTTC. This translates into CASSPGHPLDEQYF.

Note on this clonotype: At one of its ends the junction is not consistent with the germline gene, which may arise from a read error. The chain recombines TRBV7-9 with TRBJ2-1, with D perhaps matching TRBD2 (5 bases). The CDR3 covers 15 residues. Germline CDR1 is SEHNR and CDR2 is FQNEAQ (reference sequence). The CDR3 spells CVSSSEMEAYNEQFF. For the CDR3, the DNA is TGTGTCAGCAGCTCCGAAATGGAGGCCTACAATGAGCAGTTCTTC.

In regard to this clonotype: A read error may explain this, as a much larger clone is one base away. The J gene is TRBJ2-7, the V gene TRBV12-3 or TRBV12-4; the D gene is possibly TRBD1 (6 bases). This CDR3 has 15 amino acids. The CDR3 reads CVSSSPRQASYEQYF. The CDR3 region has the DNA TGTGTCAGCAGTTCCCCACGACAGGCCTCCTACGAGCAGTACTTC.

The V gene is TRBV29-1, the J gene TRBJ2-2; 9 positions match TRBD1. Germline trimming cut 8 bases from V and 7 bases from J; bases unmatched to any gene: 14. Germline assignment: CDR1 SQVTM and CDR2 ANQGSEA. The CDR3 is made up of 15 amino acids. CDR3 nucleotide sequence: TGCAGCATCTCAGGTGGACAGGGGATGTTCGGGGAGCTGTTTTTT. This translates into CSISGGQGMFGELFF.

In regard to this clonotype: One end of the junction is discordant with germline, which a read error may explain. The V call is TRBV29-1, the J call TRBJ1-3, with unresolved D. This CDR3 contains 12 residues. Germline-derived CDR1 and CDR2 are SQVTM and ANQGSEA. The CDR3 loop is CIVRPGEHTIYF. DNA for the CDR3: TGCATCGTTCGCCCAGGCGAACACACCATATATTTT.

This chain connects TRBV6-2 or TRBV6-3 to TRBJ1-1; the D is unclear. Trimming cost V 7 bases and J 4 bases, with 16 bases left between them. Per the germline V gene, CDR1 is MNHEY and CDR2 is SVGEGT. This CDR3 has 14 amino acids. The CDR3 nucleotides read TGTGCCAGCATTCGGGGTGTGCGCGGCACTGAAGCTTTCTTT. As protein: CASIRGVRGTEAFF.

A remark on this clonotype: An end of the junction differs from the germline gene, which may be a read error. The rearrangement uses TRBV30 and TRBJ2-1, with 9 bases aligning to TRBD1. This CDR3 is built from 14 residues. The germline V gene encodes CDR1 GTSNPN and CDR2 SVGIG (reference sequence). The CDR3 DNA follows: TGTGCCTGGAGTATACAGGGGGCCTTTTCGGAGCAGCTCTTC. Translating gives CAWSIQGAFSEQLF.

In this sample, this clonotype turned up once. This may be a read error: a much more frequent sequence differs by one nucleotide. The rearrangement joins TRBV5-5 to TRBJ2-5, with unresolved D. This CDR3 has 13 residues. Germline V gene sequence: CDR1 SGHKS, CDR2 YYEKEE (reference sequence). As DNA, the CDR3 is TGTGCCAGCAGCCTGACCCTGAGAGAGACCCAGCACTTC. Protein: CASSLTLRETQHF.

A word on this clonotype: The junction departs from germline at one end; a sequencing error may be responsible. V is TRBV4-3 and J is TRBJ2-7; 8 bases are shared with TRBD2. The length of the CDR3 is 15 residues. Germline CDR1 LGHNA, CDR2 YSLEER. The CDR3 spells CASSQEAGGTYEKYF. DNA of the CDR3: TGTGCCAGCAGCCAAGAGGCGGGAGGAACCTACGAGAAGTACTTC.

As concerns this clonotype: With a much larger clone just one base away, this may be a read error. Written as DNA, the CDR3 is TGCAGCGCTGAACGGGGGCAAAACGCTGAAGCTTTCTTT. Translation gives CSAERGQNAEAFF. This sequence joins TRBV29-1 and TRBJ1-1, with D possibly matching TRBD1 (6 bases). There are 13 residues in the CDR3. CDR1 and CDR2 (germline): SQVTM, ANQGSEA.

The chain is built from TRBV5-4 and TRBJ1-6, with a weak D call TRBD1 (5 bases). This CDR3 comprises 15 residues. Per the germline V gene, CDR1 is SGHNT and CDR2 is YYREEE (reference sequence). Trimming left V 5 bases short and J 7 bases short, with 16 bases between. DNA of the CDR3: TGTGCCAGCAGTTCCCAGGGCGCCCCGAATTCACCCCTCCACTTT. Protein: CASSSQGAPNSPLHF.

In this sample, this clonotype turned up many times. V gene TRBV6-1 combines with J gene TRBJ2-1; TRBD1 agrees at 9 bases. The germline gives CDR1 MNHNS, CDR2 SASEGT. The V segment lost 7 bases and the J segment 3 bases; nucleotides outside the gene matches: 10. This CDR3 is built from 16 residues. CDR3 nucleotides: TGTGCCAGCAAAGGGACAGGGTTTGGGTTCTACAATGAGCAGTTCTTC. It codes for CASKGTGFGFYNEQFF.

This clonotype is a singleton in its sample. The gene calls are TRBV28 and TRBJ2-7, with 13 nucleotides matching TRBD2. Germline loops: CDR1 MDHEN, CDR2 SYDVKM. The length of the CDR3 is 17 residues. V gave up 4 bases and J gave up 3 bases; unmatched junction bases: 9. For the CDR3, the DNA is TGTGCCAGCAGTTCACTAGCGGGAGGGCCCTCAGACTACGAGCAGTACTTC. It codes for CASSSLAGGPSDYEQYF.

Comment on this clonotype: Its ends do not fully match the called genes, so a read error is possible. The CDR3 here is CASSRTGVDNSSLHF. CDR3 bases: TGTGCCAGCAGCCGAACAGGGGTAGATAATTCATCCCTCCACTTT. The chain joins TRBV11-2 to TRBJ1-6, with 7 bases matching TRBD1. This CDR3 region has 15 residues. The germline gives CDR1 SGHAT, CDR2 FQNNGV.

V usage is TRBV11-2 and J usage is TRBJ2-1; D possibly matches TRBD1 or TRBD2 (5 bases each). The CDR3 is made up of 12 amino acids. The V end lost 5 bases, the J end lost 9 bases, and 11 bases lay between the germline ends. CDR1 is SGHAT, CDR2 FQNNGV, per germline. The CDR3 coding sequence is TGTGCCAGCAGCGGAATTGGGGGTGAGCAGTTCTTC. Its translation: CASSGIGGEQFF.

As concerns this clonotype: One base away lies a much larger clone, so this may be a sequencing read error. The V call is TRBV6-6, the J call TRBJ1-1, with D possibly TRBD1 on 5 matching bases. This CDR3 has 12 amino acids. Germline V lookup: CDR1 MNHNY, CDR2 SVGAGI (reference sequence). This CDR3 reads CAGGIGNTEASF. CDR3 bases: TGTGCCGGGGGAATAGGGAACACTGAAGCTTCCTTT.

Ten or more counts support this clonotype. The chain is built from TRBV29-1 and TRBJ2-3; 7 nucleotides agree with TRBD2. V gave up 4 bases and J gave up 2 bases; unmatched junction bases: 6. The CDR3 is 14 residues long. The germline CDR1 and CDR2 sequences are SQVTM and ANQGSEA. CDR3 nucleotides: TGCAGCGTTGGAAGCGGGACCCCCACAGATACGCAGTATTTT. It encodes CSVGSGTPTDTQYF.

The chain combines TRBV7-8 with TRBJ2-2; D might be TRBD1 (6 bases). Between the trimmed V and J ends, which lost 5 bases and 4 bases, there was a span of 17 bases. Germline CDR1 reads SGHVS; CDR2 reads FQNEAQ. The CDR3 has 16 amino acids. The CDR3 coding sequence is TGTGCCAGCAGCCCGCTGGGAATAGGGGGCACCGGGGAGCTGTTTTTT. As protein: CASSPLGIGGTGELFF.

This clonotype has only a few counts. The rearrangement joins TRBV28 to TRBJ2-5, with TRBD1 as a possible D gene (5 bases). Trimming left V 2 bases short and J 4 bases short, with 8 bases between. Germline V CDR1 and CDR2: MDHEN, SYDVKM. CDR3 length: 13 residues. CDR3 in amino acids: CASSLPRVETQYF. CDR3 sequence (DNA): TGTGCCAGCAGTTTACCCAGGGTAGAGACCCAGTACTTC.

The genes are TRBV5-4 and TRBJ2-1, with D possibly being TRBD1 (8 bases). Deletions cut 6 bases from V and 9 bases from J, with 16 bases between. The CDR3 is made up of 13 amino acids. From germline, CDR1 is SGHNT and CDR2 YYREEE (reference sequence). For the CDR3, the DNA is TGTGCCAGCAACGAACAGGGGGGGGCTGAGCAGTTCTTC. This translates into CASNEQGGAEQFF. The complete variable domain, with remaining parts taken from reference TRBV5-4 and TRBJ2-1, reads ETGVTQSPTHLIKTRGQQVTLRCSSQSGHNTVSWYQQALGQGPQFIFQYYREEENGRGNFPPRFSGLQFPNYSSELNVNALELDDSALYLCASNEQGGAEQFFGPGTRLTVL.

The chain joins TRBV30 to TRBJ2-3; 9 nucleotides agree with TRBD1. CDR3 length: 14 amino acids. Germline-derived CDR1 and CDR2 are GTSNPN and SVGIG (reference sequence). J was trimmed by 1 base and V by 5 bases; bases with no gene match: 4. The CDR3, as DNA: TGTGCCTGGGGTAGGGACAGGGGCACAGATACGCAGTATTTT. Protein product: CAWGRDRGTDTQYF.

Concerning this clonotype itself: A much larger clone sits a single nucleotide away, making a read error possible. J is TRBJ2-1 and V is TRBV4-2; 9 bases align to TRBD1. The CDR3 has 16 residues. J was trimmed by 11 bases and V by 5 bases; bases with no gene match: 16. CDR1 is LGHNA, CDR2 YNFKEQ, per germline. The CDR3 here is CASSSGLGQGRDKQFF. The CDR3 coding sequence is TGTGCCAGCAGCTCAGGATTGGGACAGGGCCGCGATAAGCAGTTCTTC.